This TCR beta chain stems from a study of shared clonotypes between healthy human individuals. Study overall: Used for every donor were three CD4 naive, three CD4 memory, two CD8 naive and one CD8 memory plate.

CD45RO-negative CD8 cells positively selected for CCR7 made up the naive population, which excluded terminally differentiated effector memory CD45RA+ cells. The CDR3 spans 16 residues. CDR1 is MNHNS, CDR2 SASEGT, per germline. The ends were cut back, 1 base at V and 5 bases at J, with 18 bases in the middle. The assay used deep level. TCRdb's table, derived via immunoSEQ multiplex PCR, lists solely in-frame clones and lacks some. Of more than 2 million clones listed, 85% to 95% are singletons. V gene TRBV6-1 combines with J gene TRBJ2-7; D might be TRBD1 (5 bases). The material sequenced was naive CD8+ T cells sorted from blood. This TCR was recovered from a man between 18 and 29 years old in good health. In DNA form, the CDR3 reads TGTGCCAGCAGTGAAGTATCGCGGCCAGGGTCCAACGAGCAGTACTTC. This encodes CASSEVSRPGSNEQYF.